The sequence of this T cell receptor beta chain was determined in a study of preoperative IRX-2 immunotherapy in early breast cancer. The treatment here: preoperative locoregional IRX-2 cytokine immunotherapy. Patients received preoperative, locoregional IRX-2 cytokine immunotherapy in a phase Ib study. Only in-frame clones appear in the TCRdb table, and some are missing; sequencing was by immunoSEQ multiplex PCR. The table shows 39,000 or so clones, with around 77% occurring only once. This CDR3 spans 12 amino acids. Germline V lookup: CDR1 KGHSH, CDR2 LQKENI. The V gene lost 3 bases and the J gene lost 6 bases, with 7 bases spanning the gap.

The sample consisted of tumor tissue, taken after IRX-2 immunotherapy. The receptor's source is a human donor with breast cancer. The rearrangement joins TRBV18 to TRBJ2-3; D is uncertain. The CDR3 nucleotides are TGTGCCAGCTCACCGTACGGGGATACGCAGTATTTT. This translates into CASSPYGDTQYF.